The rows below give T cell receptor beta chains drawn from one sample of a study of spatial heterogeneity in lung cancer. TCRdb re-called the 5' RACE reads through MiXCR, storing one row per CDR3 protein. Here the sample spans some 53,000 distinct CDR3 sequences, 6% to 9% being singletons. The specimen comprised PBMCs, sampled at surgery. Receptor source: a female donor with early-stage non-small cell lung cancer. Both conserved end residues are part of each CDR3. A D gene is named only where the DNA matches it firmly. Clone size is shown for a subset of rows, as once, few, many or a class of expanded clone.

clone_size d_call j_call v_call cdr3_nt cdr3_aa
few . TRBJ1-2 TRBV28 TGTGCCAGCAGTTTTCCTAACCGGTACAGCATTTCTAACTATGGCTACACCTTC CASSFPNRYSISNYGYTF
many . TRBJ1-1 TRBV12-3/TRBV12-4 TGTGCCAGCAGTTTAAGGGCGAACACTGAAGCTTTCTTT CASSLRANTEAFF
many . TRBJ1-2 TRBV7-9 TGTGCCAGCAGCTTAGAAGGGTTTGGCTACACCTTC CASSLEGFGYTF
few . TRBJ2-2 TRBV12-3/TRBV12-4 TGTGCCAGCAGTCTCCGACAAACCCCCGGGGAGCTGTTTTTT CASSLRQTPGELFF
many . TRBJ2-1 TRBV24-1 TGTGCCACCAGTGATTGGACCGGCAATGAGCAGTTCTTC CATSDWTGNEQFF
many . TRBJ1-2 TRBV6-2/TRBV6-3 TGTGCCAGCAGTTACGAGTTTGGCTACACCTTC CASSYEFGYTF
few . TRBJ1-5 TRBV18 TGTGCCAGCTCACCGGACGGTAGCAATCAGCCCCAGCATTTT CASSPDGSNQPQHF
. . TRBJ2-3 TRBV6-5 TGTGCCAGCAGTTACTCGCTATCCACAGATACGCAGTATTTT CASSYSLSTDTQYF
many . TRBJ1-5 TRBV28 TGTGCCAGCAGGAAACAGCAAAATCAGCCCCAGCATTTT CASRKQQNQPQHF
many . TRBJ2-1 TRBV19 TGTGCCAGTACCCGGGGTGGGGTGAGCTCCTACAATGAGCAGTTCTTC CASTRGGVSSYNEQFF
. . TRBJ2-2 TRBV7-3 TGTGCCAGCAGCTTTAGGAACACCGGGGAGCTGTTTTTT CASSFRNTGELFF
many . TRBJ2-2 TRBV12-3/TRBV12-4 TGTGCCAGCAGTCCCAGGGTCGCGGGCGGGGAGCTGTTTTTT CASSPRVAGGELFF
many TRBD2 TRBJ2-1 TRBV7-6 TGTGCCAGCAGCTTAGTCGGGGGGGCAAAAGTTGAGCAGTTCTTC CASSLVGGAKVEQFF
few . TRBJ1-4 TRBV6-1 TGTGCCAGCAGTGTCTTTTGGACGAGTAGTTATGAAAAACTGTTTTTT CASSVFWTSSYEKLFF
many . TRBJ1-6 TRBV2 TGTGCCAGCAGTGTTACGCATAATTCACCCCTCCACTTT CASSVTHNSPLHF
many . TRBJ2-1 TRBV19 TGTGCCAGTTCCGTCTACAATGAGCAGTTCTTC CASSVYNEQFF
many . TRBJ2-5 TRBV6-5 TGTGCCAGCAGTTCCCCCAAGAGAGCCCAAGAGACCCAGTACTTC CASSSPKRAQETQYF
. TRBD1 TRBJ2-5 TRBV2 TGTGCCAGCAAATTAAGATCAGGGGGAGAGACCCAGTACTTC CASKLRSGGETQYF
many . TRBJ1-5 TRBV7-2 TGTGCCAGCAGCTTAAATTCTCCAGGGTTGCAGCCCCAGCATTTT CASSLNSPGLQPQHF
many . TRBJ1-1 TRBV29-1 TGCAGCACTATCGGGGGCGGGAGGAACACTGAAGCTTTCTTT CSTIGGGRNTEAFF
many . TRBJ2-7 TRBV14 TGTGCCAGCAGCCAGGCTGTCCTCACCGAGCAGTACTTC CASSQAVLTEQYF
many . TRBJ2-7 TRBV28 TGTGCCAGCAGTTTAGTACAGGGTATGGGTAGAAGGAACGAGCAGTACTTC CASSLVQGMGRRNEQYF
. TRBD1 TRBJ2-1 TRBV19 TGTGCCAGTAGTATGGACAGGGGGTTATACAATGAGCAGTTCTTC CASSMDRGLYNEQFF
many . TRBJ1-6 TRBV7-3 TGTGCCAGCAGCGCCGCTACTGATTCACCCCTCCACTTT CASSAATDSPLHF
many . TRBJ1-1 TRBV19 TGTGCCAGTAGTATACCCTCTGCCCCGTCGAACACTGAAGCTTTCTTT CASSIPSAPSNTEAFF
few . TRBJ1-4 TRBV5-5 TGTGCCAGCAGCTTTGGTTCAGCCGCGATAAAACTGTTTTTT CASSFGSAAIKLFF
few TRBD2 TRBJ2-5 TRBV18 TGTGCCAGCTCACCACGACTAGCGGGGGGTCCTCAAGAGACCCAGTACTTC CASSPRLAGGPQETQYF
many . TRBJ1-5 TRBV2 TGTGCCAGCAGCCGTGCAGTCCAGCCCCAGCATTTT CASSRAVQPQHF
few . TRBJ2-4 TRBV7-9 TGTGCCAGCAGCTCCCCGTTAGTCCTAGCCAAAAACATTCAGTACTTC CASSSPLVLAKNIQYF
many . TRBJ1-4 TRBV28 TGTGCCAGCAGCGCACAGGGTGTTGAAAAACTGTTTTTT CASSAQGVEKLFF
many . TRBJ2-3 TRBV29-1 TGCAGCGCCCGGATGGCAGCGAGGGCAGATACGCAGTATTTT CSARMAARADTQYF
. . TRBJ2-3 TRBV5-1 TGCGCCAGCAGCTTGGCACAGGCAGGCACAGATACGCAGTATTTT CASSLAQAGTDTQYF
. . TRBJ2-7 TRBV25-1 TGTGCCAGCAGTTGGGCAGGATCCTACGAGCAGTACTTC CASSWAGSYEQYF
. TRBD1 TRBJ1-1 TRBV14 TGTGCCAGCAGCCAAAGAGGACAGGGCACCTTCGGAGCTTTCTTT CASSQRGQGTFGAFF
. TRBD1 TRBJ1-1 TRBV20-1 TGCAGTGCTAGAGAGGGTACAGGGGGCTGGTGGGCTTTCTTT CSAREGTGGWWAFF
. TRBD2 TRBJ2-5 TRBV20-1 TGCAGTTGCCTAGCGGGGGGCAATCAAGAGACCCAGTACTTC CSCLAGGNQETQYF
many TRBD1 TRBJ2-1 TRBV5-1 TGCGCCAGCAGCTGGATGGACAGGGACGATGAGCAGTTCTTC CASSWMDRDDEQFF
. . TRBJ1-6 TRBV7-2 TGTGCCAGCAGCTTAGAACTATCCCCCCCCCTCCACTTT CASSLELSPPLHF
many . TRBJ2-3 TRBV7-8 TGTGCCAGCAGCTTCGGGGGCATTATCGGCACAGATACGCAGTATTTT CASSFGGIIGTDTQYF
. TRBD1 TRBJ2-2 TRBV12-3/TRBV12-4 TGTGCCAGCAGACGGACAGGGGTAGGCACCGGGGAGCTGTTTTTT CASRRTGVGTGELFF
many TRBD2 TRBJ2-1 TRBV5-1 TGCGCCAGCAGCTTGGGGGCTAGCGGTTACAATGAGCAGTTCTTC CASSLGASGYNEQFF
. . TRBJ2-1 TRBV2 TGTGCCAGCAGAGAACGGGGCAATGAGCAGTTCTTC CASRERGNEQFF
. . TRBJ2-3 TRBV5-1 TGCGCCAGCAGCTTGGAGGGCAGGGAGGTAGATACGCAGTATTTT CASSLEGREVDTQYF
many . TRBJ2-1 TRBV11-1 TGTGCCAGCAGCCGAGACTCCCTGGGGTACAATGAGCAGTTCTTC CASSRDSLGYNEQFF
many . TRBJ2-1 TRBV3-1 TGTGCCAGCAGCCAAGATGCTAGGGGGGTCAATGAGCAGTTCTTC CASSQDARGVNEQFF
many . TRBJ2-3 TRBV30 TGTGCCTGGAAAAGGGGGCCGCGACTAGTGGTAGATACGCAGTATTTT CAWKRGPRLVVDTQYF